A selection of T cell receptor beta chains follows, all from one sample in a study of CD8 T cells in ankylosing spondylitis. Each CDR3 protein gets one entry after TCRdb re-called the 5' RACE reads with MiXCR. The profile shows approximately 250,000 distinct CDR3 sequences, roughly 25% of them singletons. The sample comprised blood, either unsorted or a sorted T cell fraction (not recorded which). The source is a male donor with ankylosing spondylitis or in good health (not recorded which). Both conserved end residues are part of each CDR3. The D gene is left open where the match is weak. Some rows mark clone size as missing; the rest say once, few, many or name a class of expanded clone.

>NA|NA|13|TRBV6-1|TRBJ2-7
TGTGCCAGCATTGAACTAGTCCGGCTCGAGCAGTACTTC
CASIELVRLEQYF
>NA|many|14|TRBV20-1|TRBJ1-5
TGCAGTGCTATAGGGCAGGCTCGCAATCAGCCCCAGCATTTT
CSAIGQARNQPQHF
>NA|many|14|TRBV10-3|TRBJ2-3
TGTGCCATCAGGCGGACGGAGAGCACAGATACGCAGTATTTT
CAIRRTESTDTQYF
>TRBD1|many|16|TRBV9|TRBJ1-6
TGTGCCAGCAGCGAAACCGGGACAGGGTATAATTCACCCCTCCACTTT
CASSETGTGYNSPLHF
>NA|many|11|TRBV29-1|TRBJ1-2
TGCAGCGTTGGAACAGGGTACGGCTACACCTTC
CSVGTGYGYTF
>TRBD1|NA|14|TRBV20-1|TRBJ2-5
TGCAGTGCCAACAGGGGGCCATCCCAAGAGACCCAGTACTTC
CSANRGPSQETQYF
>NA|NA|15|TRBV20-1|TRBJ1-1
TGCTGTGCAGACCCCATGAGGAGAGCGAACACTGAAGCTTTCTTT
CCADPMRRANTEAFF
>NA|many|14|TRBV20-1|TRBJ2-3
TGCAGTGCTAGAGGGGATGTTGGGACAGATACGCAGTATTTT
CSARGDVGTDTQYF
>NA|many|15|TRBV28|TRBJ2-7
TGTGCCAGCAGTACACCGGGACGGAGCTCCTACGAGCAGTACTTC
CASSTPGRSSYEQYF
>TRBD1|NA|14|TRBV10-3|TRBJ2-1
TGTGCCATCAGTGGAGGGACAGGGGACAATGAGCAGTTCTTC
CAISGGTGDNEQFF
>NA|many|14|TRBV5-1|TRBJ2-5
TGCGCCAGCAGCCGGACGGGTCTCGGAGAGACCCAGTACTTC
CASSRTGLGETQYF
>NA|NA|14|TRBV27|TRBJ2-3
TGTGCCAGCAGTTTGTGGATCTCCACAGATACGCAGTATTTT
CASSLWISTDTQYF
>NA|few|14|TRBV20-1|TRBJ2-5
TGCAGTGCTACCGCCGGGACACTGGAAGAGACCCAGTACTTC
CSATAGTLEETQYF
>TRBD1|NA|15|TRBV4-2|TRBJ1-1
TGTGCCAGCAGCCAGACGGTTACAGGGGACACTGAAGCTTTCTTT
CASSQTVTGDTEAFF
>NA|NA|11|TRBV21-1|TRBJ2-7
TGTGCCAGCAGCAAATTCCCGCAGCAGTACTTC
CASSKFPQQYF
>NA|many|14|TRBV20-1|TRBJ2-3
TGCAGTGCCCCCGGGTTCCGGGGCACAGATACGCAGTATTTT
CSAPGFRGTDTQYF
>TRBD2|NA|14|TRBV30|TRBJ2-7
TGTGCCTGGAGTGTGGGCGGGGGGGCCTACGAGCAGTACTTC
CAWSVGGGAYEQYF
>TRBD1|many|14|TRBV20-1|TRBJ2-7
TGCAGTGCTAGCTCGGGACAGTTAGCGTACGAGCAGTACTTC
CSASSGQLAYEQYF
>NA|once|15|TRBV2|TRBJ1-6
TGTGCCAGCAGTGAAGATTGGGGATCTAATTCACCCCTCCACTTT
CASSEDWGSNSPLHF
>TRBD1|few|15|TRBV20-1|TRBJ2-7
TGCAGTGCTAGAGATCTTAGGACAGGGCCGTACGAGCAGTACTTC
CSARDLRTGPYEQYF
>NA|many|16|TRBV20-1|TRBJ2-1
TGCAGTGCTAGAGACGCCGGGACCATCGGGGGAAATGAGCAGTTCTTC
CSARDAGTIGGNEQFF
>NA|few|14|TRBV12-3/TRBV12-4|TRBJ2-3
TGTGCCAGCAGTTTAGGCGTGGGCACAGATACGCAGTATTTT
CASSLGVGTDTQYF
>NA|NA|14|TRBV20-1|TRBJ2-5
TGCAGTGCTAGAGATTTTCGGCGGGGCCAGACCCAGTACTTC
CSARDFRRGQTQYF
>NA|NA|14|TRBV7-2|TRBJ2-3
TGTGCCAGCAGCCCTAGGAGGGCGGGAGATACGCAGTATTTT
CASSPRRAGDTQYF
>NA|many|14|TRBV5-1|TRBJ2-3
TGCGCCAGCCAATTGCCTGGTGGCACAGATACGCAGTATTTT
CASQLPGGTDTQYF
>NA|few|14|TRBV20-1|TRBJ1-4
TGCAGTGCTAGTGGTGCAATGGCTAATGAAAAACTGTTTTTT
CSASGAMANEKLFF
>NA|many|13|TRBV7-2|TRBJ1-3
TGTGCCAGCAGCCATTCGGTCGGAGAAACCATATATTTT
CASSHSVGETIYF
>NA|many|15|TRBV20-1|TRBJ2-3
TGCAGTGCTAGCCGGCGGGGGCCTAGCACAGATACGCAGTATTTT
CSASRRGPSTDTQYF
>NA|many|13|TRBV5-1|TRBJ1-4
TGCGCCAGCAGCTTACAGGGAGGTGAAAAACTGTTTTTT
CASSLQGGEKLFF
>TRBD2|NA|16|TRBV7-3|TRBJ2-1
TGTGCCAGCAGTCCCAACTTAGCGGGAGGTCGAAATGAGCAGTTCTTC
CASSPNLAGGRNEQFF
>TRBD1|NA|15|TRBV20-1|TRBJ2-5
TGCAGTGCTACTCGAACAGGACAGGGCTCCGAGACCCAGTACTTC
CSATRTGQGSETQYF
>TRBD1|NA|15|TRBV10-3|TRBJ2-1
TGTGCCATCACCGGTGGACAGGGGGTTTACAATGAGCAGTTCTTC
CAITGGQGVYNEQFF
>NA|few|13|TRBV7-9|TRBJ1-2
TGTGCCAGCAGGACCGTTGCTGGTGATGGCTACACCTTC
CASRTVAGDGYTF
>NA|few|12|TRBV20-1|TRBJ2-3
TGCAGTGCGACTGGGGACACAGATACGCAGTATTTT
CSATGDTDTQYF
>NA|NA|15|TRBV30|TRBJ2-5
TGTGCCTGGAGGCGTGGGACGGGCTACCAAGAGACCCAGTACTTC
CAWRRGTGYQETQYF
>NA|many|12|TRBV12-3/TRBV12-4|TRBJ2-5
TGTGCCAGCAGTTCCGGGAAAGAGACCCAGTACTTC
CASSSGKETQYF
>TRBD2|NA|17|TRBV7-8|TRBJ2-1
TGTGCCAGCAGCTCCCTGCCCAGGACTAGCGGGGACAATGAGCAGTTCTTC
CASSSLPRTSGDNEQFF
>NA|NA|13|TRBV12-3/TRBV12-4|TRBJ2-5
TGTACCAGCAGTTCCCCCCCTAGGGAGACCCAGTACTTC
CTSSSPPRETQYF
>NA|NA|14|TRBV5-1|TRBJ2-1
TGCGCCAGCAGCTTTTCAGGGGATTGGGGTGAGCAGTTCTTC
CASSFSGDWGEQFF
>NA|NA|13|TRBV5-1|TRBJ2-5
TGCGCCAGCAGCTTTATTACGGAAGAGACCCAGTACTTC
CASSFITEETQYF